This T cell receptor (beta chain) emerged from a study of shared clonotypes between healthy human individuals. Study context: Three CD4 naive, three CD4 memory, two CD8 naive and one CD8 memory plate were used per donor.

About this clone itself: At the DNA level, this CDR3 is encoded by other sequences in the same sample as well.

Samples underwent the assay at deep level. Genomic DNA belonging to each subset was distributed in equal measure over several immunoSEQ plates. Libraries were prepared by immunoSEQ multiplex PCR; TCRdb keeps only in-frame clonotypes and omits some of them. The profile shows 2.3 million or so clones, just over 90% of them singletons. Unmatched junction bases numbered 5, after V lost 0 bases and J lost 2 bases. CDR1 is SGHRS, CDR2 YFSETQ, per germline. The CDR3 contains 15 residues. Material: naive CD4+ T cells from PBMCs. Noted subset: CD45RA+ positively selected. The clonotype originates from a man between 18 and 29 years old in good health. Some clones in this sample may be carry-over from other donors' samples. The chain employs TRBV5-1 and TRBJ2-7; the match to TRBD2 covers 7 bases. The CDR3 protein is CASSLEGRGPYEQYF. The CDR3 DNA reads as TGCGCCAGCAGCTTGGAGGGGAGGGGACCCTACGAGCAGTACTTC. Supplemented by reference TRBV5-1 and TRBJ2-7, the full variable domain reads KAGVTQTPRYLIKTRGQQVTLSCSPISGHRSVSWYQQTPGQGLQFLFEYFSETQRNKGNFPGRFSGRQFSNSRSEMNVSTLELGDSALYLCASSLEGRGPYEQYFGPGTRLTVT.